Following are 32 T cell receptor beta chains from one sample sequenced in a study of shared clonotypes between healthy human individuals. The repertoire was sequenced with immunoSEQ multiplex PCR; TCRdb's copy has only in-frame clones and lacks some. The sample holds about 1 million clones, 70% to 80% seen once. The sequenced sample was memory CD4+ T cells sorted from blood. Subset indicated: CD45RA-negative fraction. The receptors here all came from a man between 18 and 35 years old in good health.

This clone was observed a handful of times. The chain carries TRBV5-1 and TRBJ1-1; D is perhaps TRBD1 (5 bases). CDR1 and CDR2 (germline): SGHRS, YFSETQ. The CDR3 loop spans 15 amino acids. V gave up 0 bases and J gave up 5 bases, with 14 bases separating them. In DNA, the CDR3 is TGCGCCAGCAGCTTGGAGTCAGGGCTGAGAACTGAAGCTTTCTTT. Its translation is CASSLESGLRTEAFF. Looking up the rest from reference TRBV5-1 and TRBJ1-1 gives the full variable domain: KAGVTQTPRYLIKTRGQQVTLSCSPISGHRSVSWYQQTPGQGLQFLFEYFSETQRNKGNFPGRFSGRQFSNSRSEMNVSTLELGDSALYLCASSLESGLRTEAFFGQGTRLTVV.

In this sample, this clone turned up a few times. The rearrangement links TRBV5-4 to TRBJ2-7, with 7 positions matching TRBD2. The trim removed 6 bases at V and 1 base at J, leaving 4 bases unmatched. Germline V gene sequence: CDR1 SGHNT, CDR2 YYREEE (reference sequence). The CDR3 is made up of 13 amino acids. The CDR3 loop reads CASKGGGSYEQYF. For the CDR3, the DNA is TGTGCCAGCAAGGGCGGGGGTTCCTACGAGCAGTACTTC. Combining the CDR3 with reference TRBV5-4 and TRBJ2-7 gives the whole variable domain ETGVTQSPTHLIKTRGQQVTLRCSSQSGHNTVSWYQQALGQGPQFIFQYYREEENGRGNFPPRFSGLQFPNYSSELNVNALELDDSALYLCASKGGGSYEQYFGPGTRLTVT.

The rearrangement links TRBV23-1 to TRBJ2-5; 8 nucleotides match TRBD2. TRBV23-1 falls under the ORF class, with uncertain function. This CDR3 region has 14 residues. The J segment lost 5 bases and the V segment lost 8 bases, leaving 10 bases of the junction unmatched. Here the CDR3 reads CASDSGGKNETQYF. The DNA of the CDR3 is TGCGCCAGCGACTCGGGGGGGAAGAACGAGACCCAGTACTTC.

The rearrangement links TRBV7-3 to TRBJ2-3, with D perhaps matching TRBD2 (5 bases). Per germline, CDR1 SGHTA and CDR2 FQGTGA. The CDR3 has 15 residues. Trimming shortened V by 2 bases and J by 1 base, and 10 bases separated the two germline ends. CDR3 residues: CASSLAGRGTDTQYF. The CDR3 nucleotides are TGTGCCAGCAGCTTAGCGGGTCGGGGCACAGATACGCAGTATTTT.

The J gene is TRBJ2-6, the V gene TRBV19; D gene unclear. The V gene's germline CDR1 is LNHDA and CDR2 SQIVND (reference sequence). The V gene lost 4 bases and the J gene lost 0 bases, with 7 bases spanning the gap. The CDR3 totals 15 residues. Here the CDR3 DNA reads TGTGCCAGTAGTAACCCGAACTCTGGGGCCAACGTCCTGACTTTC. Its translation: CASSNPNSGANVLTF.

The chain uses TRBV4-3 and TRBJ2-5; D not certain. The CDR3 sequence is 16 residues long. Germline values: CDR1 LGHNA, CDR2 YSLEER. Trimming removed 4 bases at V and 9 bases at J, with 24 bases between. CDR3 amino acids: CASSRTSPGTQSSQYF. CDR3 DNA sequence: TGCGCCAGCAGCCGAACTTCTCCGGGCACCCAATCGTCCCAGTACTTC.

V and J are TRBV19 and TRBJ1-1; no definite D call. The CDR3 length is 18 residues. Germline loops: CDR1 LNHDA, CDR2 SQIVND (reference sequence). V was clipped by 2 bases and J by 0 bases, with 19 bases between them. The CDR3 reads CASSISGPTTSLNTEAFF. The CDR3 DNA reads TGTGCCAGTAGTATAAGCGGTCCGACAACCAGCTTGAACACTGAAGCTTTCTTT. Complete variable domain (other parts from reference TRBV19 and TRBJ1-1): DGGITQSPKYLFRKEGQNVTLSCEQNLNHDAMYWYRQDPGQGLRLIYYSQIVNDFQKGDIAEGYSVSREKKESFPLTVTSAQKNPTAFYLCASSISGPTTSLNTEAFFGQGTRLTVV.

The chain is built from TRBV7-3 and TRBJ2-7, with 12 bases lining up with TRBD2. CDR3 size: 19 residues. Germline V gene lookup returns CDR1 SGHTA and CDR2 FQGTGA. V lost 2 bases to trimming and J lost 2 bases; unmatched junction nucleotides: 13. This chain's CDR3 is CASSLATSGRRKGAYEQYF. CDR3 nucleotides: TGTGCCAGCAGCTTAGCGACTAGCGGGAGAAGGAAGGGGGCCTACGAGCAGTACTTC.

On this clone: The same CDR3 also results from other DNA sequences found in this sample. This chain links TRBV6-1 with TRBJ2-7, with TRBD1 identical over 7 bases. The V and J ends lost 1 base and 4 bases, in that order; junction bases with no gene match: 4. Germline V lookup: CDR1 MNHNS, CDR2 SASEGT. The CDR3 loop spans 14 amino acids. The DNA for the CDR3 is TGTGCCAGCAGTGAAGGACAGGGCTCTTACGAGCAGTACTTC. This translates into CASSEGQGSYEQYF.

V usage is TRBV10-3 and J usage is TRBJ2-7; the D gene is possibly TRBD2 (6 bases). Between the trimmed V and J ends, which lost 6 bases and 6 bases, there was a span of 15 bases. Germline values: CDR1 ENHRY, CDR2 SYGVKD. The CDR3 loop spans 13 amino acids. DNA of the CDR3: TGTGCCATCAGGGGACTCACCGCGTCCGAGCAGTACTTC. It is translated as CAIRGLTASEQYF.

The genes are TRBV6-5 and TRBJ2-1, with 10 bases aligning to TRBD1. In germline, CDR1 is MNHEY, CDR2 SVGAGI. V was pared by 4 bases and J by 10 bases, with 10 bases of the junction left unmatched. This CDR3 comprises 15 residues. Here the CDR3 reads CASSFTGTGATEQFF. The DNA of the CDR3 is TGTGCCAGCAGTTTTACCGGGACAGGGGCCACAGAGCAGTTCTTC.

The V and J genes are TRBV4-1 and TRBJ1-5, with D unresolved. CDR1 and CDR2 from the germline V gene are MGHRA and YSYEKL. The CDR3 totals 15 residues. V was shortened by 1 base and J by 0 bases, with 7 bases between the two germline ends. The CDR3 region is CASSQVDNSNQPQHF. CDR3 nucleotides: TGCGCCAGCAGCCAAGTTGATAATAGCAATCAGCCCCAGCATTTT.

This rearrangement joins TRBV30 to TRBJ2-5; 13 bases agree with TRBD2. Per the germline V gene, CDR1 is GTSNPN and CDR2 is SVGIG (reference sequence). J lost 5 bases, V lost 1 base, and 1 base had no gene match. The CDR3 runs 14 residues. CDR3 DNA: TGTGCCTGGAGTGAGGGACTAGCGGGGGAGACCCAGTACTTC. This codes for CAWSEGLAGETQYF.

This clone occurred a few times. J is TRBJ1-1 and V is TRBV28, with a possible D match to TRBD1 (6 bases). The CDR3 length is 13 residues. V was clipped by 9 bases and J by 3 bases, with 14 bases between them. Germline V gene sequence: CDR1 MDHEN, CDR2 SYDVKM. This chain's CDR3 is CASIQGLDTEAFF. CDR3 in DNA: TGTGCCAGTATACAGGGCTTGGACACTGAAGCTTTCTTT.

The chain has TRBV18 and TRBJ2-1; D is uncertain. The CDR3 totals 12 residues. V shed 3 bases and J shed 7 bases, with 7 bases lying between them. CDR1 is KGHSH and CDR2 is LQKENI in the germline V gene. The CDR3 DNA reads TGTGCCAGCTCACCTAGCCAGAATGAGCAGTTCTTC. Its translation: CASSPSQNEQFF. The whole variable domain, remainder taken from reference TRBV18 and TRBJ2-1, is NAGVMQNPRHLVRRRGQEARLRCSPMKGHSHVYWYRQLPEEGLKFMVYLQKENIIDESGMPKERFSAEFPKEGPSILRIQQVVRGDSAAYFCASSPSQNEQFFGPGTRLTVL.

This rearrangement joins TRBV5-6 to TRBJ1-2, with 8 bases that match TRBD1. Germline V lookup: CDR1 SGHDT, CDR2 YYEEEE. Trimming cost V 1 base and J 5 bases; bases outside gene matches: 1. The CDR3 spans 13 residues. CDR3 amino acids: CASSLNRGYGYTF. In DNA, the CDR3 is TGTGCCAGCAGCTTGAACAGGGGGTATGGCTACACCTTC.

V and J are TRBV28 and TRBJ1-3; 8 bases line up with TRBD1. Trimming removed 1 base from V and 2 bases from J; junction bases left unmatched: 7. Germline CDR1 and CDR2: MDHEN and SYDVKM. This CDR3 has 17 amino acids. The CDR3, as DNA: TGTGCCAGCAGTTTATCACTACAGGGGGTACCTGGAAACACCATATATTTT. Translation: CASSLSLQGVPGNTIYF. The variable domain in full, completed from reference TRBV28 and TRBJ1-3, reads DVKVTQSSRYLVKRTGEKVFLECVQDMDHENMFWYRQDPGLGLRLIYFSYDVKMKEKGDIPEGYSVSREKKERFSLILESASTNQTSMYLCASSLSLQGVPGNTIYFGEGSWLTVV.

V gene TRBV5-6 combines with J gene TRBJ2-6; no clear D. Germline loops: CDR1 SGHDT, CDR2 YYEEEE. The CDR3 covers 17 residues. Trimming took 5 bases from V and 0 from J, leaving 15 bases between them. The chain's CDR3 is CASSRRHTGSGANVLTF. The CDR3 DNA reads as TGTGCCAGCAGTCGGCGTCACACCGGCTCTGGGGCCAACGTCCTGACTTTC.

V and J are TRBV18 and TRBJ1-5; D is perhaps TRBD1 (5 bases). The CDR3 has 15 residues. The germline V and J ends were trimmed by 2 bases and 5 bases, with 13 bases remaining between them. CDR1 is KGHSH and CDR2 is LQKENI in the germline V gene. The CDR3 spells CASSPGTDFDQPQHF. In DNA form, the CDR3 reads TGTGCCAGCTCACCAGGGACCGATTTCGATCAGCCCCAGCATTTT.

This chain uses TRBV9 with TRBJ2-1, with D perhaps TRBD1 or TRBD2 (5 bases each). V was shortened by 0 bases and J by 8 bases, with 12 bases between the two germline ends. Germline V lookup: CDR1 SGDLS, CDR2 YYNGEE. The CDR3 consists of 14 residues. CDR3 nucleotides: TGTGCCAGCAGCGTAGGGCCCGAGGGGTATGAGCAGTTCTTC. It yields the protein CASSVGPEGYEQFF.

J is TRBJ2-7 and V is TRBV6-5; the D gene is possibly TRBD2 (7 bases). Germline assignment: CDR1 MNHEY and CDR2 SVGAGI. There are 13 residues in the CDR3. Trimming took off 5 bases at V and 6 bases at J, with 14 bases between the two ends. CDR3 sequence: CASSLKRGGEQYF. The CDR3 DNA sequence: TGTGCCAGCAGTCTCAAGAGGGGGGGCGAGCAGTACTTC.

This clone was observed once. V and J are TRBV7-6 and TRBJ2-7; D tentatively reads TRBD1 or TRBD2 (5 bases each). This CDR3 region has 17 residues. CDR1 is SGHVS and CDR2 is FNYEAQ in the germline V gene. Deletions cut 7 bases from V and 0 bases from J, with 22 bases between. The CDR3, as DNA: TGTGCCAGCACCCCCGGCCCGGGGCCTTCAAGCTCCTACGAGCAGTACTTC. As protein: CASTPGPGPSSSYEQYF.

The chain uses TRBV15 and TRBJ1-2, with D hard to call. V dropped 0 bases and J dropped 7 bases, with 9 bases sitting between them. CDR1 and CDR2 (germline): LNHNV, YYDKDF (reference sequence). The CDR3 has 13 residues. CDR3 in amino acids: CATSRELTGGYTF. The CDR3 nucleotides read TGTGCCACCAGCAGAGAGCTCACGGGTGGCTACACCTTC.

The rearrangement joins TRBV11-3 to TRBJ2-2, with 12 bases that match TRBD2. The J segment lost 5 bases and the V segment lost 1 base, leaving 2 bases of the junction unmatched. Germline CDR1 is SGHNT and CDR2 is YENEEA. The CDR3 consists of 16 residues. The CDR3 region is CASSLALAGGTGELFF. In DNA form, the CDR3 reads TGTGCCAGCAGCTTAGCCCTAGCGGGAGGGACCGGGGAGCTGTTTTTT.

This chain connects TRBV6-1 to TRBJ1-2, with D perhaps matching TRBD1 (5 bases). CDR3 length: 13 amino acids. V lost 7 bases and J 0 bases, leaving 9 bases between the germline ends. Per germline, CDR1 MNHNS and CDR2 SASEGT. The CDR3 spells CASTLRANYGYTF. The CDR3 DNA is TGTGCCAGCACACTCAGGGCTAACTATGGCTACACCTTC.

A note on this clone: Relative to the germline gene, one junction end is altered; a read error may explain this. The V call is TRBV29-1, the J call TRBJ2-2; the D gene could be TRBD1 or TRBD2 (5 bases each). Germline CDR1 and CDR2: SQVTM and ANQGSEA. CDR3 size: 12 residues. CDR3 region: CSVIIGTGELSF. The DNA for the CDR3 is TGCAGCGTCATAATTGGGACCGGGGAGCTGTCTTTT.

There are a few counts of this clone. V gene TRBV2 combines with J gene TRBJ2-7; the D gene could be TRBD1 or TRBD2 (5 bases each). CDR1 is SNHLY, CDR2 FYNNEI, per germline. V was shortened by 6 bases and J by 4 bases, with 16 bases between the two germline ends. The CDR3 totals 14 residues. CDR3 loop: CASRGTLDSYEQYF. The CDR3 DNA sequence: TGTGCCAGCAGGGGGACGTTGGATTCGTACGAGCAGTACTTC.

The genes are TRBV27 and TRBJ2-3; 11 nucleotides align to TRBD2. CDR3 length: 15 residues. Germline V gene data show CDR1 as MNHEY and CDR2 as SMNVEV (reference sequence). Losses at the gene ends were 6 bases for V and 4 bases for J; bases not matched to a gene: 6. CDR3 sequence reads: CASRIAGGRADTQYF. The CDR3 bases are TGTGCCAGCAGGATAGCGGGGGGGCGGGCAGATACGCAGTATTTT.

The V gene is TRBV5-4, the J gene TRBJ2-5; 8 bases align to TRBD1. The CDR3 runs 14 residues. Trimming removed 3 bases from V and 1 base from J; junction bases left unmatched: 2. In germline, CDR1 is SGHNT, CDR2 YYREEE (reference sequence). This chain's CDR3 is CASSSTGAQETQYF. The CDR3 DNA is TGTGCCAGCAGCTCGACAGGGGCCCAAGAGACCCAGTACTTC. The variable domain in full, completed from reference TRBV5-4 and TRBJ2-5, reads ETGVTQSPTHLIKTRGQQVTLRCSSQSGHNTVSWYQQALGQGPQFIFQYYREEENGRGNFPPRFSGLQFPNYSSELNVNALELDDSALYLCASSSTGAQETQYFGPGTRLLVL.

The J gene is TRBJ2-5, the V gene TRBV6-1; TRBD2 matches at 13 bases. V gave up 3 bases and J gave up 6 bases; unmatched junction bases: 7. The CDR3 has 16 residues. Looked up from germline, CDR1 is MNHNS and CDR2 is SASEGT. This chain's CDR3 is CASSDGLAGVRQTQYF. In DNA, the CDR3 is TGTGCCAGCAGTGACGGACTAGCGGGAGTTAGGCAGACCCAGTACTTC.

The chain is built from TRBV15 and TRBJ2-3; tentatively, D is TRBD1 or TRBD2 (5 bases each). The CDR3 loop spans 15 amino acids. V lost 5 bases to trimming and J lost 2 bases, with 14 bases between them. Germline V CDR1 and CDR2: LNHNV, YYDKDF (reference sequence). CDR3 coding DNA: TGTGCCACCAGCCGGGATTTCGGGGCCACAGATACGCAGTATTTT. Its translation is CATSRDFGATDTQYF.

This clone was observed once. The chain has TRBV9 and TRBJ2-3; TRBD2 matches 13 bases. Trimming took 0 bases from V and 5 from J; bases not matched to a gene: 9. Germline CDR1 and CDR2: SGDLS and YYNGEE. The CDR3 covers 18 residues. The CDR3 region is CASSVARWTSGGQDTQYF. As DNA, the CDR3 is TGTGCCAGCAGCGTAGCTAGATGGACTAGCGGGGGTCAAGATACGCAGTATTTT.